This TCR beta chain came from a study of cytomegalovirus exposure and HLA in healthy donors. Points from the study as a whole: CMV serostatus was the sole immune exposure data available. Among the sequence variants, a highly shared cluster was likely an artifact of sequencing.

The CDR3 sequence is 18 residues long. The germline V gene encodes CDR1 MDHEN and CDR2 SYDVKM. The V gene end was trimmed by 6 bases and the J gene end by 6 bases; junction bases not matched to a gene: 19. Amplification used 60 Vbeta primers and 13 Jbeta primers. Clones were sequenced by immunoSEQ multiplex PCR, and TCRdb holds only the in-frame ones, with some missing. The sample carries roughly 70,000 clones, roughly 70% recorded once. Turning to this clone: The antigen is not known.

The sample taken for sequencing was PBMCs. The rearrangement joins TRBV28 to TRBJ2-7; 11 bases are shared with TRBD1. The TCR was taken from a man between 65 and 85 years old in good health and CMV-seronegative. The CDR3 reads CASSGQGANGGTSLEQYF. The CDR3 nucleotides are TGTGCCAGCAGCGGACAGGGGGCAAACGGGGGCACCTCTCTCGAGCAGTACTTC.